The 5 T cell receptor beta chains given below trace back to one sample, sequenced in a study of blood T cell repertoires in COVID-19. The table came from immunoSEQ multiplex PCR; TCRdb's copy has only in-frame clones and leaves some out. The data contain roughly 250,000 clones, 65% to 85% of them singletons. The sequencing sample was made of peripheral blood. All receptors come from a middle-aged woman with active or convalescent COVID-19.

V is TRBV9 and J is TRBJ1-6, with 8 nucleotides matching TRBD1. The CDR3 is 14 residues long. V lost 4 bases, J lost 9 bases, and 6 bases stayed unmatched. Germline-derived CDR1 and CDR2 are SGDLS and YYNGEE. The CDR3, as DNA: TGTGCCAGCAGCCCCGGGACAGGAGGTTCACCCCTCCACTTT. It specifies CASSPGTGGSPLHF.

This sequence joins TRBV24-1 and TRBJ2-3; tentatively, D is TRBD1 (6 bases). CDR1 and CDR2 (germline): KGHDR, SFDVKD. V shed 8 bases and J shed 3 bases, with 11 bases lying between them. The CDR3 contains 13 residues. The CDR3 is CATNRGGTDTQYF. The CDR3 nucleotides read TGTGCCACCAACAGAGGGGGAACAGATACGCAGTATTTT.

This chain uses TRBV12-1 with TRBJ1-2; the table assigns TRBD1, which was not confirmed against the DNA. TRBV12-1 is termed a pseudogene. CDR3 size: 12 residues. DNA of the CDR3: TGTGCCAGCAGCTTATACAGGGTTGGCTACACCTTC. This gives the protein CASSLYRVGYTF.

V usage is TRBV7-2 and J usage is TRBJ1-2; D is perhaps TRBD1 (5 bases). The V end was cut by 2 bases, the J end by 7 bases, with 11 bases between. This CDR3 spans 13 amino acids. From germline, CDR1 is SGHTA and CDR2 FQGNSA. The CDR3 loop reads CASSLQGSFGYTF. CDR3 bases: TGTGCCAGCAGCTTACAGGGTAGTTTTGGCTACACCTTC. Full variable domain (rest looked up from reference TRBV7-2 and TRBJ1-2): GAGVSQSPSNKVTEKGKDVELRCDPISGHTALYWYRQSLGQGLEFLIYFQGNSAPDKSGLPSDRFSAERTGGSVSTLTIQRTQQEDSAVYLCASSLQGSFGYTFGSGTRLTVV.

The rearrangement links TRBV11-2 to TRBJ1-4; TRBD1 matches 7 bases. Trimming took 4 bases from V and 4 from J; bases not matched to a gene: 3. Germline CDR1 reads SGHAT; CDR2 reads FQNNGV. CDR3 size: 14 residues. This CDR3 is CASSYRGGNEKLFF. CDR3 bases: TGTGCCAGCAGCTACAGGGGAGGTAATGAAAAACTGTTTTTT.